A selection of T cell receptor beta chains follows, all from one sample in a study of blood T cell repertoires in COVID-19. Assay used: immunoSEQ multiplex PCR; TCRdb lists only in-frame clones, some missing. The table records around 200,000 clones, roughly 90% of them present only once. Sequencing input: PBMCs or T cells enriched from blood (not recorded which). The source of these receptors is a woman aged 25 to 39 who had been exposed to COVID-19. Both conserved end residues are part of each CDR3. Fields, in order: D gene, J gene, clone size, V gene, CDR3 protein, CDR3 DNA. The D gene is left open where the match is weak. Only part of the rows carry a size: once, few, many, or a class if the clone is expanded.

TRBD1 | TRBJ1-2 | NA | TRBV19 | CATGSRGRVYGYTF | TGTGCCACCGGGTCCAGGGGGCGTGTCTATGGCTACACCTTC
NA | TRBJ2-3 | many | TRBV6-5 | CASSHTDTQYF | TGTGCCAGCAGCCACACAGATACGCAGTATTTT
TRBD1 | TRBJ2-7 | NA | TRBV15 | CATSRGQNPYEQYF | TGTGCCACCAGCCGGGGACAGAATCCGTACGAGCAGTACTTC
NA | TRBJ2-5 | NA | TRBV19 | CASNIGGAEETQYF | TGTGCCAGTAACATAGGGGGGGCAGAAGAGACCCAGTACTTC
TRBD1 | TRBJ1-2 | NA | TRBV6-5 | CASSRLTGNYGYTF | TGTGCCAGCAGCCGACTGACAGGGAACTATGGCTACACCTTC
NA | TRBJ2-1 | NA | TRBV4-2 | CASSPPWSSYNEQFF | TGTGCCAGCAGCCCCCCCTGGAGCTCCTACAATGAGCAGTTCTTC
NA | TRBJ2-4 | NA | TRBV5-6 | CASSWQGPAKNIQYF | TGTGCCAGCAGCTGGCAGGGGCCAGCCAAAAACATTCAGTACTTC
TRBD1 | TRBJ2-1 | few | TRBV9 | CASTSKGQTYNEQFF | TGTGCCAGCACCTCGAAGGGACAGACCTACAATGAGCAGTTCTTC
TRBD2 | TRBJ2-1 | NA | TRBV6-5 | CASGTSGIYNEQFF | TGTGCCAGCGGGACTAGCGGGATTTACAATGAGCAGTTCTTC
TRBD1 | TRBJ2-3 | NA | TRBV7-9 | CASSIQGVPTDTQYF | TGTGCCAGCAGCATACAGGGGGTTCCCACAGATACGCAGTATTTT
TRBD1 | TRBJ1-5 | NA | TRBV19 | CASSIDPRQGGDFQPQHF | TGTGCCAGTAGTATAGATCCCCGACAGGGTGGCGATTTTCAGCCCCAGCATTTT
NA | TRBJ1-3 | NA | TRBV5-1 | CASSVGSGVGNTIYF | TGCGCCAGCAGCGTTGGATCGGGGGTTGGAAACACCATATATTTT
TRBD1 | TRBJ1-5 | NA | TRBV18 | CASSLSGTGGNQPQHF | TGTGCCAGCTCACTGTCCGGGACAGGGGGCAATCAGCCCCAGCATTTT
NA | TRBJ1-1 | NA | TRBV20-1 | CSASRQGTEAFF | TGCAGTGCTAGTCGTCAGGGGACTGAAGCTTTCTTT
NA | TRBJ1-1 | NA | TRBV10-1 | CASSEYRTLNTEAFF | TGCGCCAGCAGTGAGTATCGGACACTGAACACTGAAGCTTTCTTT
NA | TRBJ1-5 | NA | TRBV2 | CASQGLGSQPQHF | TGTGCCAGCCAAGGACTGGGATCTCAGCCCCAGCATTTT
TRBD2 | TRBJ2-7 | NA | TRBV3-1/TRBV3-2 | CASSLGTSNGVEQYF | TGTGCCAGCAGCCTGGGGACTAGCAATGGGGTCGAGCAGTACTTC
NA | TRBJ1-2 | NA | TRBV5-6 | CASSQTTGTLRGGYTF | TGTGCCAGCAGCCAAACGACAGGAACCCTGCGGGGGGGCTACACCTTC
NA | TRBJ1-1 | NA | TRBV28 | CASSLDGNSEAFF | TGTGCCAGCAGTTTAGACGGGAACTCTGAAGCTTTCTTT
NA | TRBJ2-2 | NA | TRBV3-1/TRBV3-2 | CASSQEQGARSGELFF | TGTGCCAGCAGCCAAGAACAGGGAGCGAGGTCCGGGGAGCTGTTTTTT
NA | TRBJ2-3 | NA | TRBV24-1 | CATSGPGASTDTQYF | TGTGCCACCAGTGGGCCAGGGGCTAGCACAGATACGCAGTATTTT
TRBD2 | TRBJ2-1 | NA | TRBV6-5 | CASSSLAGGINEQFF | TGTGCCAGCAGTTCCCTAGCGGGGGGGATCAATGAGCAGTTCTTC
NA | TRBJ1-1 | NA | TRBV27 | CASSTRDRAEAFF | TGTGCCAGCAGTACCAGGGATCGTGCTGAAGCTTTCTTT
NA | TRBJ1-2 | few | TRBV29-1 | CSVGPATGMIDGYTF | TGCAGCGTTGGCCCCGCTACAGGGATGATTGATGGCTACACCTTC
TRBD1 | TRBJ2-1 | NA | TRBV24-1 | CATSSLTGKRNEQFF | TGTGCCACCAGTTCCCTGACAGGGAAGCGCAATGAGCAGTTCTTC
NA | TRBJ1-2 | NA | TRBV19 | CASRGVGAIYGYTF | TGTGCCAGTAGGGGAGTGGGGGCGATCTACGGCTACACCTTC
NA | TRBJ2-1 | NA | TRBV29-1 | CSASGVPSYNEQFF | TGCAGCGCCTCCGGTGTCCCCTCCTACAATGAGCAGTTCTTC
TRBD1 | TRBJ1-6 | NA | TRBV6-1 | CASSANLGTDINSPLHF | TGTGCCAGCAGTGCGAATTTGGGGACAGATATTAATTCACCCCTCCACTTT
TRBD1 | TRBJ1-5 | NA | TRBV7-9 | CASSSGTGAYSNQPQHF | TGTGCCAGCAGCTCCGGGACAGGGGCATATAGCAATCAGCCCCAGCATTTT
NA | TRBJ1-2 | NA | TRBV7-9 | CASSLEVPAGKNGYTF | TGTGCCAGCAGCTTAGAGGTTCCGGCAGGAAAGAATGGCTACACCTTC
NA | TRBJ1-5 | once | TRBV28 | CASSLMGIRVPNQPQHF | TGTGCCAGCAGTTTGATGGGCATCAGGGTTCCTAATCAGCCCCAGCATTTT
TRBD1 | TRBJ1-2 | NA | TRBV6-5 | CASSPDRESGGYTF | TGTGCCAGCAGTCCAGACAGGGAATCAGGCGGCTACACCTTC
NA | TRBJ1-2 | few | TRBV3-1/TRBV3-2 | CASSQETASINYGYTF | TGTGCCAGCAGCCAAGAGACAGCCTCAATTAACTATGGCTACACCTTC
NA | TRBJ2-3 | NA | TRBV3-1/TRBV3-2 | CASSQGLGADTQYF | TGTGCCAGCAGCCAAGGGCTAGGGGCAGATACGCAGTATTTT
NA | TRBJ2-1 | NA | TRBV4-1 | CASSQDLHSYNEQFF | TGCGCCAGCAGCCAAGACTTACACTCCTACAATGAGCAGTTCTTC
TRBD1 | TRBJ1-3 | once | TRBV15 | CATSRSRNLPGQGARAGNTIYF | TGTGCCACCAGCAGATCCCGCAACCTCCCGGGACAGGGGGCGCGGGCTGGAAACACCATATATTTT
NA | TRBJ2-7 | NA | TRBV2 | CASGRSSYEQYF | TGTGCCAGCGGCCGGAGCTCCTACGAGCAGTACTTC
TRBD1 | TRBJ1-2 | NA | TRBV10-1 | CASSESGRTGFGYTF | TGCGCCAGCAGTGAGTCGGGGAGGACAGGGTTCGGCTACACCTTC
TRBD2 | TRBJ2-2 | few | TRBV19 | CASTPRWASGAGGELFF | TGTGCCAGTACCCCTCGGTGGGCTAGCGGGGCAGGCGGGGAGCTGTTTTTT
TRBD1 | TRBJ1-1 | NA | TRBV5-1 | CASSLVTGGNTEAFF | TGCGCCAGCAGCTTGGTTACAGGGGGTAACACTGAAGCTTTCTTT
NA | TRBJ1-5 | few | TRBV19 | CASSKGGRGSYNQPQHF | TGTGCCAGTAGTAAGGGCGGTCGAGGGTCTTACAATCAGCCCCAGCATTTT
NA | TRBJ1-5 | NA | TRBV7-3 | CASSLTRDQPQHF | TGTGCCAGCAGCTTAACCAGGGATCAGCCCCAGCATTTT
NA | TRBJ1-2 | few | TRBV14 | CASSQDRGAVYGYTF | TGTGCCAGCAGCCAAGATCGGGGGGCTGTATATGGCTACACCTTC
TRBD2 | TRBJ2-7 | NA | TRBV5-1 | CASSPLAGGSYEQYF | TGCGCCAGCAGTCCACTAGCGGGGGGCTCCTACGAGCAGTACTTC
NA | TRBJ1-6 | once | TRBV28 | CASSQRGWNSPLHF | TGTGCCAGCTCCCAGAGGGGGTGGAATTCACCCCTCCACTTT
NA | TRBJ2-7 | NA | TRBV7-2 | CASSQGSGEPYEQYF | TGTGCCAGCAGCCAGGGTAGTGGGGAACCCTACGAGCAGTACTTC
NA | TRBJ1-1 | NA | TRBV30 | CAWSWMGQGFAEAFF | TGTGCCTGGAGCTGGATGGGGCAGGGATTCGCTGAAGCTTTCTTT